Reported below is one T cell receptor beta chain. The record originates from a study of blood T cell repertoires in COVID-19. As for the study in general: COVID-19 samples collected from the United States, Italy and Spain covered acute and convalescent phases. Sources were T cells, B-cell-depleted T cells, or PBMCs; the material itself was cDNA or gDNA.

As handled by the study authors: Estimation of nucleated cell counts was performed using reference gene primer amplification. TCRdb's table, derived via immunoSEQ multiplex PCR, lists solely in-frame clones and lacks some. V and J calls and clone size are given by that table; D and trimming were obtained from the DNA. The data contain 120,000 or so clones, approximately 81% of them seen just once; the ten biggest clones take up roughly 5.5%. The V segment lost 4 bases and the J segment 7 bases; nucleotides outside the gene matches: 6. The germline gives CDR1 WNHNN, CDR2 SYGVQD (reference sequence). There are 15 residues in the CDR3.

This sequence joins TRBV10-1 and TRBJ2-1, with TRBD2 identical over 11 bases. Sequenced material: peripheral blood. The TCR sequence derives from a man aged 60-69 years with acute or convalescent COVID-19. The CDR3 here is CASSAGTSGVNEQFF. The CDR3 DNA follows: TGCGCCAGCAGTGCCGGGACTAGCGGAGTAAATGAGCAGTTCTTC.